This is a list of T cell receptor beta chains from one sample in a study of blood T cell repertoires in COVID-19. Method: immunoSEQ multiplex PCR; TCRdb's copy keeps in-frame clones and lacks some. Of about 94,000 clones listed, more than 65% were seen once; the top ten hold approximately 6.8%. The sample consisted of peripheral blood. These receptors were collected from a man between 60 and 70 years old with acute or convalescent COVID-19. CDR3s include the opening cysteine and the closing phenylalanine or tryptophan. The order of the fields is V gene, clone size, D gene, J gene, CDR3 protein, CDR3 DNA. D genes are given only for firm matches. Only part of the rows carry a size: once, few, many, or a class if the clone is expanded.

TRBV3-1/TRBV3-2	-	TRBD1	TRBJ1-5	CASSQSGQVSQSNQPQHF	TGTGCCAGCAGCCAATCGGGACAGGTTTCCCAAAGCAATCAGCCCCAGCATTTT
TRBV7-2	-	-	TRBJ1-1	CASSSPQGNTEAFF	TGTGCCAGCAGCTCACCACAGGGGAACACTGAAGCTTTCTTT
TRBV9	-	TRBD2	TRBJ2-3	CASSASAGTSEWMDTQYF	TGTGCCAGCAGCGCCTCGGCAGGGACTAGTGAGTGGATGGATACGCAGTATTTT
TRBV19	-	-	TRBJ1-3	CASSATGSGNTIYF	TGTGCCAGTAGTGCGACAGGAAGTGGAAACACCATATATTTT
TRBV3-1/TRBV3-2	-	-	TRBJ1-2	CASSPTRNYGYTF	TGTGCCAGCAGCCCCACGCGCAACTATGGCTACACCTTC
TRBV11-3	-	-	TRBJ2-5	CASSFSAETGQETQYF	TGTGCCAGCAGCTTCAGCGCAGAGACTGGGCAAGAGACCCAGTACTTC
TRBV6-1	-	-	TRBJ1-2	CASSEGSVIGYGYTF	TGTGCCAGCAGTGAAGGGAGTGTAATCGGCTATGGCTACACCTTC
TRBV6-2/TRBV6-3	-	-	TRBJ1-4	CASSWRRNEKLFF	TGTGCCAGCAGTTGGCGGAGAAATGAAAAACTGTTTTTT
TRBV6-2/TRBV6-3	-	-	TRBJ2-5	CASSYSARGVETQYF	TGTGCCAGCAGTTACTCGGCACGCGGGGTGGAGACCCAGTACTTC
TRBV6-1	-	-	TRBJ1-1	CASSDAGDDTEAFF	TGTGCCAGCAGTGATGCAGGGGATGACACTGAAGCTTTCTTT
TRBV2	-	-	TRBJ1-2	CASSARNYGYTF	TGTGCCAGCAGTGCCAGGAACTATGGCTACACCTTC
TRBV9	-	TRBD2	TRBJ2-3	CASSVEAGAGTDTQYF	TGTGCCAGCAGCGTAGAAGCGGGGGCCGGCACAGATACGCAGTATTTT
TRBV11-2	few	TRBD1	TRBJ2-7	CASSFGTVEQYF	TGTGCCAGCAGCTTCGGGACAGTCGAGCAGTACTTC
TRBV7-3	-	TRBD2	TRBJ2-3	CASSRRTSGGTDTQYF	TGTGCCAGCAGCCGTCGGACTAGCGGGGGCACAGATACGCAGTATTTT
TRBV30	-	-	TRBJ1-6	CAWVTGNSPLHF	TGTGCCTGGGTCACGGGGAATTCACCCCTCCACTTT
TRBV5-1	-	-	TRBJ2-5	CASSSQSQETQYF	TGCGCCAGCAGCAGTCAGTCCCAAGAGACCCAGTACTTC
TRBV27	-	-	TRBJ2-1	CASSSWDRDLLAGNEQFF	TGTGCCAGCAGTTCCTGGGACAGGGACCTACTAGCGGGCAATGAGCAGTTCTTC
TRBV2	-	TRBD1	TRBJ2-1	CASGNRGNEQFF	TGTGCCAGCGGAAACAGGGGCAATGAGCAGTTCTTC
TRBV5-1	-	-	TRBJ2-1	CASSLGTVAYNEQFF	TGCGCCAGCAGCTTGGGAACGGTTGCCTACAATGAGCAGTTCTTC
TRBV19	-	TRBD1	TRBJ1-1	CASSHIRDRGNTEAFF	TGTGCCAGTAGTCATATTAGGGACAGGGGGAACACTGAAGCTTTCTTT
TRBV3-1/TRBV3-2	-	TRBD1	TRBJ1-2	CASSIDRVGGYTF	TGTGCCAGCAGCATCGACAGGGTTGGCGGCTACACCTTC
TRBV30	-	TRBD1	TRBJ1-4	CAWRGGNEKLFF	TGTGCCTGGAGAGGGGGCAATGAAAAACTGTTTTTT
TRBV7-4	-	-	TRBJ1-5	CASSPRGYSNQPQHF	TGTGCCAGCAGCCCCCGCGGGTATAGCAATCAGCCCCAGCATTTT
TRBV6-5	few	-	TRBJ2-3	CASLDRNTDTQYF	TGTGCCAGCTTAGATAGAAACACAGATACGCAGTATTTT
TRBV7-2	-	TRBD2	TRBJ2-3	CASSSRASGVDTQYF	TGTGCCAGCAGCTCCCGGGCTAGCGGGGTAGATACGCAGTATTTT
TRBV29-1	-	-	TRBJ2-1	CSVESRYNEQFF	TGCAGCGTTGAATCCAGATACAATGAGCAGTTCTTC
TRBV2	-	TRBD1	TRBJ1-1	CASLQTGMNTEAFF	TGTGCCAGCCTTCAGACAGGGATGAACACTGAAGCTTTCTTT
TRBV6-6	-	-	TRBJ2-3	CATVPTSSDTQYF	TGTGCCACCGTCCCTACTAGTTCAGATACGCAGTATTTT
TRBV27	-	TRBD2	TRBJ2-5	CASSLYPASGQETQYF	TGTGCCAGCAGTTTATACCCGGCTAGCGGCCAAGAGACCCAGTACTTC